The T cell receptor (beta chain) described here comes from a study of blood T cell repertoires in COVID-19. In the study overall: Sites across the United States, Italy and Spain contributed samples from acute and convalescent COVID-19. T cells, B-cell-depleted T cells, or PBMCs supplied cDNA or gDNA.

Per the study methods: Amplification with reference gene primers provided the estimates of nucleated cell counts. The table came from immunoSEQ multiplex PCR; TCRdb's copy has only in-frame clones and leaves some out. V, J and clone size derive from that table, while D and trimming were established from the DNA sequence. The sample lists 65,000 to 70,000 clones, roughly 85% occurring once. The V segment lost 7 bases and the J segment 7 bases; nucleotides outside the gene matches: 13. CDR1 is SNHLY and CDR2 is FYNNEI in the germline V gene. The CDR3 spans 15 residues. Source material: peripheral blood. The sequence derives from an elderly woman with acute or convalescent COVID-19. The chain couples TRBV2 to TRBJ1-5; 7 bases line up with TRBD1. In nucleotides, the CDR3 is TGTGCCAGCAAGGAGACAGGGTCGGGGATCCAGCCCCAGCATTTT. Protein product: CASKETGSGIQPQHF.